The 17 T cell receptor beta chains listed next were all sequenced from one sample in a study of cytomegalovirus exposure and HLA in healthy donors. The PCR had 60 Vbeta and 13 Jbeta primers. The protocol was immunoSEQ multiplex PCR, while the TCRdb copy is restricted to in-frame clones and leaves out a portion. The sample includes fewer than 200,000 clones, around 85% of them seen just once. Source material: PBMCs. These receptors originate from a woman in her twenties or thirties in good health and CMV-seronegative.

The chain recombines TRBV13 with TRBJ1-2; weak D call: TRBD1 (6 bases). This CDR3 has 13 amino acids. Germline-derived CDR1 and CDR2 are PRHDT and FYEKMQ (reference sequence). The V and J ends lost 6 bases and 1 base respectively, with 9 bases between them. The CDR3 loop is CASRRTVNYGYTF. For the CDR3, the DNA is TGTGCCAGCAGGCGGACAGTTAACTATGGCTACACCTTC.

This clone was counted once. The chain couples TRBV19 to TRBJ2-7; 7 nucleotides align to TRBD1. Germline V gene data show CDR1 as LNHDA and CDR2 as SQIVND (reference sequence). The ends lost 5 bases at V and 6 bases at J; junction bases unmatched: 4. The CDR3 totals 12 residues. CDR3 sequence reads: CASSPAGGEQYF. CDR3 coding DNA: TGTGCCAGTAGTCCGGCAGGGGGCGAGCAGTACTTC.

The count of this clone is one. The junction differs from germline at one of its ends, possibly a read error. V is TRBV7-9 and J is TRBJ1-4; 7 bases fit TRBD1. This CDR3 has 15 residues. Germline CDR1 reads SEHNR; CDR2 reads FQNEAQ (reference sequence). The CDR3 is CSSSLRQGSNEKLFF. CDR3 nucleotide sequence: TGTTCCAGCAGCTTGAGACAGGGTTCTAATGAAAAACTGTTTTTT.

The J gene is TRBJ2-1, the V gene TRBV7-9; 8 positions match TRBD1. Germline values: CDR1 SEHNR, CDR2 FQNEAQ (reference sequence). V was pared by 6 bases and J by 2 bases, with 6 bases of the junction left unmatched. The CDR3 runs 15 residues. The DNA of the CDR3 is TGTGCCAGCAGACCCAGGGGGCCAACCTACAATGAGCAGTTCTTC. As protein: CASRPRGPTYNEQFF.

V is TRBV6-6 and J is TRBJ1-1, with unresolved D. The V gene lost 6 bases and the J gene lost 3 bases, with 14 bases spanning the gap. The CDR3 is made up of 14 amino acids. The V gene's germline CDR1 is MNHNY and CDR2 SVGAGI (reference sequence). The CDR3 reads CASRTDTLDTEAFF. The CDR3 DNA reads as TGTGCCAGCAGGACCGACACCTTAGACACTGAAGCTTTCTTT.

The chain recombines TRBV9 with TRBJ2-5; D may be TRBD2 (7 bases). Trimming removed 6 bases from V and 5 bases from J, with 14 bases in between. CDR3 length equals 13 residues. Germline V CDR1 and CDR2: SGDLS, YYNGEE. For the CDR3, the DNA is TGTGCCAGCACCGTGGGAGGGGGTGAGACCCAGTACTTC. It yields the protein CASTVGGGETQYF.

This rearrangement joins TRBV7-2 to TRBJ2-7; D gene unclear. This CDR3 contains 12 residues. Looked up from germline, CDR1 is SGHTA and CDR2 is FQGNSA. Trimming took off 3 bases at V and 6 bases at J, with 9 bases between the two ends. The CDR3 bases are TGTGCCAGCAGCTTTGATTGGAGCGAGCAGTACTTC. Protein sequence: CASSFDWSEQYF.

Written as DNA, the CDR3 is TGTGCCAGCAGCAAACAGGGGAATAATTCACCCCTCCACTTT. It specifies CASSKQGNNSPLHF. J is TRBJ1-6 and V is TRBV7-9; TRBD1 matches at 7 bases. After removal of 5 bases from V and 5 bases from J, the junction contained 3 bases not matched to a gene. CDR1 is SEHNR and CDR2 is FQNEAQ in the germline V gene (reference sequence). CDR3 size: 14 residues. Together with reference TRBV7-9 and TRBJ1-6, the CDR3 gives the full variable domain: DTGVSQNPRHKITKRGQNVTFRCDPISEHNRLYWYRQTLGQGPEFLTYFQNEAQLEKSRLLSDRFSAERPKGSFSTLEIQRTEQGDSAMYLCASSKQGNNSPLHFGNGTRLTVT.

V gene TRBV7-3 combines with J gene TRBJ1-1; a possible D gene is TRBD1 (5 bases). Trimming took off 5 bases at V and 5 bases at J, with 12 bases between the two ends. This CDR3 contains 13 residues. Per germline, CDR1 SGHTA and CDR2 FQGTGA. This chain's CDR3 is CASSPSGGTEAFF. The DNA for the CDR3 is TGTGCCAGCAGCCCATCCGGGGGTACTGAAGCTTTCTTT.

The V and J genes are TRBV2 and TRBJ2-7; D is ambiguous. The CDR3 extends over 15 amino acids. The V end lost 6 bases, the J end lost 0 bases, and 15 bases lay between the germline ends. In germline, CDR1 is SNHLY, CDR2 FYNNEI. The CDR3: CASSLTELHSYEQYF. Written as DNA, the CDR3 is TGTGCCAGCAGCCTTACAGAGTTACACTCCTACGAGCAGTACTTC.

The V gene is TRBV6-5, the J gene TRBJ2-7; D is possibly TRBD2 (6 bases). The germline CDR1 and CDR2 sequences are MNHEY and SVGAGI. This CDR3 has 15 amino acids. Trimming left V 4 bases short and J 1 base short, with 14 bases between. The CDR3, as DNA: TGTGCCAGCAGTTTATCATATAGCGGATCCTACGAGCAGTACTTC. Residues: CASSLSYSGSYEQYF.

The chain joins TRBV21-1 to TRBJ2-5; TRBD2 is taken as the D call from the table, unchecked against the DNA. The J call is uncertain, as TRBJ2-7 better fits the DNA end. TRBV21-1 counts as a pseudogene. The CDR3 loop spans 15 amino acids. This CDR3 reads CASSTRRVWPYEQYF. The CDR3 region has the DNA TGTGCCAGCAGCACCCGCCGGGTTTGGCCCTACGAGCAGTACTTC.

V is TRBV28 and J is TRBJ2-5, with D tentatively TRBD1 (5 bases). The CDR3 covers 12 residues. Trimming removed 5 bases at V and 4 bases at J, with 8 bases between. Germline V gene sequence: CDR1 MDHEN, CDR2 SYDVKM. CDR3 sequence (DNA): TGTGCCAGCAGTCTTGGGGCAGAGACCCAGTACTTC. Its protein is CASSLGAETQYF.

This chain links TRBV6-6 with TRBJ2-2; D perhaps matches TRBD1 (5 bases). Germline V gene data show CDR1 as MNHNY and CDR2 as SVGAGI (reference sequence). The CDR3 extends over 16 amino acids. The ends were cut back, 8 bases at V and 6 bases at J, with 22 bases in the middle. For the CDR3, the DNA is TGTGCCAGCTCAAAGGGCAGGGTGATTTTTTCCGGGGAGCTGTTTTTT. Translation: CASSKGRVIFSGELFF.

The V and J genes are TRBV5-1 and TRBJ1-1, with 7 bases aligning to TRBD1. Germline V gene data show CDR1 as SGHRS and CDR2 as YFSETQ. The CDR3 consists of 13 residues. Trimming removed 5 bases from V and 4 bases from J; junction bases left unmatched: 5. CDR3 in amino acids: CASSSTGFTEAFF. The CDR3 DNA is TGCGCCAGCAGTTCGACAGGGTTCACTGAAGCTTTCTTT. Based on the CDR3 plus reference TRBV5-1 and TRBJ1-1, the full variable domain is KAGVTQTPRYLIKTRGQQVTLSCSPISGHRSVSWYQQTPGQGLQFLFEYFSETQRNKGNFPGRFSGRQFSNSRSEMNVSTLELGDSALYLCASSSTGFTEAFFGQGTRLTVV.

The V and J genes are TRBV11-2 and TRBJ2-5; TRBD1 matches at 9 bases. This CDR3 has 15 residues. V lost 4 bases and J lost 0; bases outside the gene matches: 3. Germline V gives CDR1 SGHAT, CDR2 FQNNGV. The chain's CDR3 is CASSSDRGNQETQYF. DNA of the CDR3: TGTGCCAGCAGCTCGGACAGGGGAAACCAAGAGACCCAGTACTTC.

The chain employs TRBV9 and TRBJ2-2, with D maybe TRBD2 (6 bases). The CDR3 has 16 residues. Germline V gene data show CDR1 as SGDLS and CDR2 as YYNGEE. V was shortened by 4 bases and J by 6 bases, with 19 bases between the two germline ends. CDR3 amino acids: CASSPQGRGGAGELFF. DNA for the CDR3: TGTGCCAGCAGCCCCCAAGGTAGGGGAGGCGCCGGGGAGCTGTTTTTT.